These 28 T cell receptor beta chains share one sample of origin, sequenced in a study of T cells in women clearing cervical HPV infection. Here immunoSEQ multiplex PCR was the method, and the copy in TCRdb shows in-frame clones only, minus some. This listing includes roughly 15,000 clones. The sample was blood buffy coat. The source is a woman aged 18 to 69 with a cervical HPV16 infection that either progressed to CIN3+ or cleared (not recorded which).

CDR3 DNA (partial): TGTGCCAGCAGTGAAGGCGGGTACGAG. This sequence encodes CASSEGGYE. The complete CDR3 protein is CASSEGGYEQYF. The chain links TRBV2 to TRBJ2-7; TRBD2 is a possible D gene (5 bases). Read coverage stops 3 residues before the CDR3 terminus; the germline J gene supplies the remainder. CDR1 SNHLY and CDR2 FYNNEI come from the germline V gene. CDR3 length equals 12 residues. V lost 1 base and J lost 4, with 5 bases in between.

In regard to this clone: The CDR3 end lies 3 residues beyond the end of the read and is filled in from the germline J gene. The V gene is TRBV2, the J gene TRBJ2-5, with 7 positions matching TRBD1. After removal of 7 bases from V and 2 bases from J, the junction contained 7 bases not matched to a gene. Looked up from germline, CDR1 is SNHLY and CDR2 is FYNNEI. The CDR3 covers 14 residues. Here the CDR3 reads CASKSGTVQETQYF. The sequenced part of the CDR3 DNA is TGTGCCAGCAAATCCGGGACAGTTCAAGAGACC.

Details on this clone: The CDR3 goes on 3 residues after the read ends, and that part is filled in from the germline J gene. This rearrangement joins TRBV2 to TRBJ2-5; no firm D call. The CDR3 contains 13 residues. The V gene's germline CDR1 is SNHLY and CDR2 FYNNEI. Trimming cost V 4 bases and J 7 bases, with 13 bases left between them. CDR3 sequence reads: CASSGLDEGTQYF. CDR3 DNA (partial): TGTGCCAGCAGTGGCCTAGATGAAGGGACC.

Incomplete CDR3 DNA: TGCAGTGCTAGAGATTTGCTCGGCGGGAGGGCAGTTGGTGAG. Its protein product is CSARDLLGGRAVGE. The CDR3 as a whole reads CSARDLLGGRAVGEQFF. The chain has TRBV20-1 and TRBJ2-1; 9 positions agree with TRBD2. The read halts 3 residues ahead of the CDR3 end, with the missing end drawn from the germline J gene. The trim removed 0 bases at V and 9 bases at J, leaving 15 bases unmatched. Germline CDR1 DFQATT, CDR2 SNEGSKA (reference sequence). This CDR3 has 17 amino acids.

On this clone itself: The CDR3 goes on 3 residues after the read ends, and that part is filled in from the germline J gene. V usage is TRBV9 and J usage is TRBJ2-3; the D gene is possibly TRBD1 (6 bases). CDR1 SGDLS and CDR2 YYNGEE come from the germline V gene. Trimming stripped 4 bases from V and 2 bases from J, with 8 bases between. The CDR3 has 13 amino acids. The CDR3 DNA, read in part, is TGTGCCAGCAGCCGACAGGACACAGATACG. Protein sequence: CASSRQDTDT. The whole CDR3 region reads CASSRQDTDTQYF.

With regard to this clone: The sequenced fragment ends 3 residues before the CDR3 boundary, so the rest is inferred from the germline J gene. This chain uses TRBV7-8 with TRBJ1-2, with 9 positions matching TRBD1. The length of the CDR3 is 16 residues. Germline CDR1 reads SGHVS; CDR2 reads FQNEAQ. With 3 bases clipped from V and 4 bases from J, the junction kept 9 bases outside the gene matches. CDR3 DNA (partial): TGTGCCAGCAGCTTGGGGACAGGGTTGGCGTTCTATGGC. Amino acids: CASSLGTGLAFYG. The CDR3 reads in full as CASSLGTGLAFYGYTF. Full variable domain (missing parts from reference TRBV7-8 and TRBJ1-2): GAGVSQSPRYKVAKRGQDVALRCDPISGHVSLFWYQQALGQGPEFLTYFQNEAQLDKSGLPSDRFFAERPEGSVSTLKIQRTQQEDSAVYLCASSLGTGLAFYGYTFGSGTRLTVV.

The CDR3 sequence is CASNRGSYNEQFF. The DNA read from the CDR3 is TGTGCCAGCAACCGCGGGTCCTACAATGAG. The V call is TRBV2, the J call TRBJ2-1, with D perhaps TRBD2 (5 bases). Sequencing ends 3 residues short of the CDR3 end; the germline J gene provides the rest. This CDR3 spans 13 amino acids. Germline values: CDR1 SNHLY, CDR2 FYNNEI. The V end lost 7 bases, the J end lost 1 base, and 8 bases lay between the germline ends.

About this clone: Coverage ceases 3 residues before the CDR3 finishes, and the germline J gene fills in the end. The chain combines TRBV5-1 with TRBJ2-2; D may be TRBD1 (6 bases). V lost 1 base and J 6 bases, leaving 16 bases between the germline ends. The germline gives CDR1 SGHRS, CDR2 YFSETQ. This CDR3 spans 16 amino acids. The sequenced CDR3 bases are TGCGCCAGCAGCTTGTCGGACAGCTTTAGAGCCGGGGAG. It specifies CASSLSDSFRAGE. The full CDR3 is CASSLSDSFRAGELFF.

A note on this clone: From the germline J gene comes the end of the CDR3, since the read stops 3 residues before it. This chain joins TRBV20-1 and TRBJ1-5; D not resolved. The germline V and J ends were trimmed by 0 bases and 3 bases, with 21 bases remaining between them. Germline CDR1 DFQATT, CDR2 SNEGSKA (reference sequence). This CDR3 is 18 amino acids long. Here the CDR3 reads CSARDRRGGYRNNQPQHF. CDR3 bases read: TGCAGTGCTAGAGATCGACGGGGAGGGTATCGGAACAATCAGCCC.

CDR3 DNA (partial): TGTGCCAGCTCACCGGGACAGGGGTTTAGGACTGAA. This codes for CASSPGQGFRTE. The whole CDR3 protein reads CASSPGQGFRTEAFF. The rearrangement joins TRBV18 to TRBJ1-1; 10 bases are a match to TRBD1. Read coverage stops 3 residues before the CDR3 terminus; the germline J gene supplies the remainder. This CDR3 is built from 15 residues. V dropped 3 bases and J dropped 5; count of bases not matched to a gene: 6. CDR1 is KGHSH and CDR2 is LQKENI in the germline V gene.

Details on this clone: The read terminates 3 residues before the CDR3 end, so the remaining end is supplied by the germline J gene. The rearrangement joins TRBV19 to TRBJ2-3; D might be TRBD2 (6 bases). The germline V gene has CDR1 LNHDA and CDR2 SQIVND (reference sequence). The CDR3 runs to 12 residues. The CDR3 loop reads CASSLTSSAQYF. The CDR3 DNA, read in part, is TGTGCCAGTAGTCTAACTAGCAGCGCG. Filled out from reference TRBV19 and TRBJ2-3, the complete variable domain reads DGGITQSPKYLFRKEGQNVTLSCEQNLNHDAMYWYRQDPGQGLRLIYYSQIVNDFQKGDIAEGYSVSREKKESFPLTVTSAQKNPTAFYLCASSLTSSAQYFGPGTRLTVL.

As to this clone: Read sequence stops 3 residues before the CDR3 end, and the germline J gene provides the missing end. V and J are TRBV7-9 and TRBJ2-1; 8 nucleotides align to TRBD2. J lost 0 bases, V lost 5 bases, and 3 bases had no gene match. CDR1 is SEHNR and CDR2 is FQNEAQ in the germline V gene (reference sequence). The CDR3 is 15 residues long. The CDR3 protein is CASSPSGSSYNEQFF. The sequenced CDR3 bases are TGTGCCAGCAGCCCGAGCGGGAGCTCCTACAATGAG.

Worth noting for this clone: The CDR3 is cut off 3 residues early in the read; its end comes from the germline J gene. The rearrangement uses TRBV20-1 and TRBJ2-7, with 7 bases fitting TRBD1. Trimming at V came to 7 bases and at J to 1 base, leaving 7 bases not matched to a gene. The CDR3 runs 13 residues. Germline V gives CDR1 DFQATT, CDR2 SNEGSKA (reference sequence). CDR3 region: CSGGFRGSYEQYF. The DNA read from the CDR3 is TGCAGTGGGGGATTCAGGGGGTCCTACGAG.

Note on this clone: The CDR3 extends 3 residues past the end of the read, so its final part is completed from the germline J gene. This chain links TRBV2 with TRBJ2-7; 8 bases map to TRBD1. Germline CDR1 and CDR2: SNHLY and FYNNEI. The V segment lost 8 bases and the J segment 2 bases; nucleotides outside the gene matches: 8. This CDR3 spans 14 amino acids. The DNA read from the CDR3 is TGTGCCAGCGGTCAACAGGGACAGGCCTACGAG. The encoded protein is CASGQQGQAYE. The entire CDR3 is CASGQQGQAYEQYF.

Comment on this clone: Read data end 3 residues before the CDR3 end; the end is taken from the germline J gene. The chain employs TRBV18 and TRBJ1-2; possible D gene TRBD1, 6 bases. The CDR3 is made up of 16 amino acids. Germline values: CDR1 KGHSH, CDR2 LQKENI. V was pared by 5 bases and J by 4 bases, with 20 bases between. The CDR3 loop reads CASSAEGQTDTYGYTF. CDR3 DNA, as far as it was read: TGTGCCAGCTCAGCAGAAGGACAGACGGACACCTATGGC.

On this clone: The read comes to an end 3 residues before the CDR3 does, leaving the germline J gene to fill in the end. This chain links TRBV9 with TRBJ1-2; possibly TRBD1 for D (5 bases). The V gene's germline CDR1 is SGDLS and CDR2 YYNGEE. The V end lost 2 bases, the J end lost 6 bases, and 17 bases lay between the germline ends. The CDR3 totals 15 residues. Partial CDR3 DNA: TGTGCCAGCAGCGTGGGCGGCAGGGTCATCGATGGC. Protein product: CASSVGGRVIDG. The CDR3 in its entirety is CASSVGGRVIDGYTF.

As for this clone: Coverage ceases 3 residues before the CDR3 finishes, and the germline J gene fills in the end. The rearrangement links TRBV20-1 to TRBJ2-3; the match to TRBD1 covers 9 bases. Germline-derived CDR1 and CDR2 are DFQATT and SNEGSKA (reference sequence). J gave up 3 bases and V 7 bases, and 8 bases lay outside the gene matches. The CDR3 length is 14 residues. The covered CDR3 bases are TGCAGTGTTGCACAGGGGGCCGGGACAGATACG. This translates into CSVAQGAGTDT. The CDR3, in full, reads CSVAQGAGTDTQYF.

On this clone: The CDR3 end is not reached by the read, which stops 3 residues before it; the germline J gene fills it in. The V call is TRBV7-9, the J call TRBJ2-2, with D uncertain. Per germline, CDR1 SEHNR and CDR2 FQNEAQ (reference sequence). There are 12 residues in the CDR3. CDR3 bases read: TGTGCCAGCAGCAGGGCAGCCCACGAG. Protein: CASSRAAHE. The whole CDR3 region reads CASSRAAHELFF.

Concerning this clone: The DNA ends 3 residues before the CDR3 does, and the rest of the CDR3 is filled in from the germline J gene. This chain joins TRBV10-1 and TRBJ1-1, with TRBD1 identical over 7 bases. The germline gives CDR1 WNHNN, CDR2 SYGVQD (reference sequence). This CDR3 region has 13 residues. J lost 2 bases, V lost 10 bases, and 7 bases had no gene match. The CDR3 DNA, read in part, is TGCGCCACTTCACGGGACAGTAACACTGAA. Its protein product is CATSRDSNTE. The CDR3 in its entirety is CATSRDSNTEAFF.

In regard to this clone: The CDR3 end is not reached by the read, which stops 3 residues before it; the germline J gene fills it in. This sequence joins TRBV2 and TRBJ2-6; D is ambiguous. The V gene's germline CDR1 is SNHLY and CDR2 FYNNEI. This CDR3 has 12 amino acids. V gave up 7 bases and J gave up 3 bases, with 4 bases separating them. Incomplete CDR3 DNA: TGTGCCAGCACCATTGGGGCCAACGTC. Translation: CASTIGANV. The whole CDR3 is CASTIGANVLTF.

Regarding this clone: The read falls 3 residues short of the CDR3 end, and the missing part is taken from the germline J gene. The V and J genes are TRBV20-1 and TRBJ2-3; D may be TRBD2 (5 bases). This CDR3 contains 17 residues. The germline V and J ends were trimmed by 3 bases and 0 bases, with 19 bases remaining between them. Germline V lookup: CDR1 DFQATT, CDR2 SNEGSKA (reference sequence). This CDR3 is CSARGMRAAASTDTQYF. Partial CDR3 DNA: TGCAGTGCTAGGGGTATGCGGGCCGCCGCTAGCACAGATACG.

As concerns this clone: The CDR3 goes on 3 residues after the read ends, and that part is filled in from the germline J gene. V gene TRBV6-1 combines with J gene TRBJ2-2; D may be TRBD2 (6 bases). V was shortened by 1 base and J by 2 bases, with 8 bases between the two germline ends. The CDR3 has 15 amino acids. Per germline, CDR1 MNHNS and CDR2 SASEGT. The CDR3 sequence is CASSEDSGNTGELFF. CDR3 DNA, as far as it was read: TGTGCCAGCAGTGAAGATAGCGGTAACACCGGGGAG.

Incomplete CDR3 DNA: TGCAGTGCTAGACAGTCCAGCTCCTACGAG. Translation gives CSARQSSSYE. The whole CDR3 protein is CSARQSSSYEQYF. V and J are TRBV20-1 and TRBJ2-7; the D is unclear. The CDR3 goes on 3 residues after the read ends, and that part is filled in from the germline J gene. The CDR3 is made up of 13 amino acids. CDR1 is DFQATT, CDR2 SNEGSKA, per germline (reference sequence). Trimming shortened V by 2 bases and J by 0 bases, and 8 bases separated the two germline ends.

As to this clone: The CDR3 end lies 3 residues beyond the end of the read and is filled in from the germline J gene. This rearrangement joins TRBV5-1 to TRBJ2-3; the match to TRBD2 covers 7 bases. Per the germline V gene, CDR1 is SGHRS and CDR2 is YFSETQ. The CDR3 spans 16 residues. With V trimmed by 5 bases and J by 0 bases, 9 bases remained unmatched. CDR3 sequence reads: CASSSMAGASTDTQYF. The covered CDR3 bases are TGCGCCAGCAGTTCGATGGCGGGAGCTAGCACAGATACG.

This clone is labeled medium-sized based on frequency. From the germline J gene comes the end of the CDR3, since the read stops 3 residues before it. The genes are TRBV10-3 and TRBJ2-7; maybe TRBD1 (6 bases). The germline V gene has CDR1 ENHRY and CDR2 SYGVKD. Trimming took 6 bases from V and 3 from J, leaving 15 bases between them. This CDR3 has 14 residues. The CDR3 DNA, read in part, is TGTGCCATCAGCGCTCGGGACACCGACTACGAG. Translation: CAISARDTDYE. The full CDR3 is CAISARDTDYEQYF.

As regards this clone: With the read ending 3 residues before the CDR3 end, the germline J gene is used to fill in that end. This chain links TRBV2 with TRBJ2-7; TRBD2 agrees at 9 bases. The V gene end was trimmed by 10 bases and the J gene end by 6 bases; junction bases not matched to a gene: 10. The CDR3 extends over 13 amino acids. CDR1 and CDR2 from the germline V gene are SNHLY and FYNNEI. The CDR3 bases that were read are TGTGCCACCAAGAGGCTAGCGGGACCCGAG. Translating it yields CATKRLAGPE. The full CDR3 reads CATKRLAGPEQYF.

In the case of this clone: The read finishes 3 residues shy of the CDR3 end, and the germline J gene is used to complete it. This chain joins TRBV5-1 and TRBJ1-1; a possible D gene is TRBD1 (6 bases). This CDR3 has 15 amino acids. Deletions cut 0 bases from V and 1 base from J, with 10 bases between. Per germline, CDR1 SGHRS and CDR2 YFSETQ. CDR3 DNA, as far as it was read: TGCGCCAGCAGCTTGGGTGGGGGCGGGAACACTGAA. Translation gives CASSLGGGGNTE. The entire CDR3 protein reads CASSLGGGGNTEAFF.

Note on this clone: The read is 3 residues too short to cover the CDR3 end, so that end is filled in from the germline J gene. The genes are TRBV20-1 and TRBJ2-1, with 7 bases that match TRBD1. The germline V gene has CDR1 DFQATT and CDR2 SNEGSKA (reference sequence). The V and J ends lost 2 bases and 7 bases, in that order; junction bases with no gene match: 17. CDR3 length: 17 amino acids. The covered CDR3 bases are TGCAGTGCTAGACAGTTTAACGACAGGGTATTCTGGAATGAG. Translated, it gives CSARQFNDRVFWNE. The entire CDR3 sequence reads CSARQFNDRVFWNEQFF.